These 29 T cell receptor delta chains were sequenced from one sample in a study of gamma delta lymphoproliferative disorders and STAT genes. TCRdb used CATT to re-call clones from the multiplex PCR reads. There are over a thousand delta-chain clones in the sample; about 2.9% occur only once, and 64% lies in the top ten. The receptor sequences were amplified from genomic DNA of peripheral blood mononuclear cells. Sequenced input: blood. All receptors come from a human donor with gamma-delta T-cell large granular lymphocyte leukemia.

Worth noting for this clone: A single base is all that separates this from a far larger clone, so a read error is likely. Other DNA sequences of this sample code for an identical CDR3. The gene calls are TRDV1 and TRDJ1; 8 nucleotides match TRDD3. Germline CDR1 is TSWWSYY and CDR2 is QGS. CDR3 size: 18 residues. The CDR3 DNA is TGTGCTCTTGGGGAACTCCTCCTACGTAGTGGGGGATCCGATAAACTCATCTTC. Translating it yields CALGELLLRSGGSDKLIF.

As to this clone: It differs at one base from a far larger clone, so likely a read error. The gene calls are TRDV1 and TRDJ1, with a weak D call TRDD3 (6 bases). V was clipped by 4 bases and J by 6 bases, with 12 bases between them. The CDR3 is made up of 13 amino acids. Looked up from germline, CDR1 is TSWWSYY and CDR2 is QGS. The CDR3 sequence is CALGVAGANKLIF. CDR3 DNA: TGTGCTCTTGGGGTCGCTGGGGCTAATAAACTCATCTTT.

Concerning this clone: A far bigger clonotype differs at one base, so this is likely a read error. This sample includes further DNA sequences coding for the same CDR3. This rearrangement joins TRDV1 to TRDJ1; 8 bases are a match to TRDD3. Germline assignment: CDR1 TSWWSYY and CDR2 QGS. The CDR3 totals 15 residues. CDR3 coding DNA: TGCGCTCTTGGGGAACGGTTACCCGGGGGATATCTACTCATCTTT. This sequence encodes CALGERLPGGYLLIF.

This clone ranks as medium-sized. The gene calls are TRDV1 and TRDJ1; 13 bases map to TRDD3. The length of the CDR3 is 22 residues. The V segment lost 1 base and the J segment 0 bases; nucleotides outside the gene matches: 17. CDR1 is TSWWSYY, CDR2 QGS, per germline. Written as DNA, the CDR3 is TGTGCTCTTGGGGAACCCAGCTACGGCTACTGGGGGATACGCAGCTACACCGATAAACTCATCTTT. This codes for CALGEPSYGYWGIRSYTDKLIF.

This chain links TRDV1 with TRDJ1, with TRDD3 matching over 13 bases. CDR3 length: 21 amino acids. V lost 0 bases to trimming and J lost 2 bases; unmatched junction nucleotides: 15. In germline, CDR1 is TSWWSYY, CDR2 QGS. This CDR3 is CALGELGESYWGIRTTDKLIF. The CDR3 nucleotides are TGTGCTCTTGGGGAACTAGGGGAATCCTACTGGGGGATACGGACGACCGATAAACTCATCTTT.

Only a few counts were recorded for this clone. The translation of this DNA and the TCRdb protein of a much larger clone differ at residue 4, probably owing to a read error; the protein shown here is translated from the DNA. The chain carries TRDV1 and TRDJ1; 10 bases agree with TRDD3. The germline CDR1 and CDR2 sequences are TSWWSYY and QGS. This CDR3 region has 22 residues. This chain's CDR3 is CALWESFSPLLGDLSYTDKLIF. For the CDR3, the DNA is TGTGCTCTTTGGGAGTCCTTCTCCCCCTTACTGGGGGATCTTTCTTACACCGATAAACTCATCTTT.

This clone has more than one count but fewer than ten. A far larger clone is one nucleotide away, so this likely arose from a read error. Other DNA sequences in the same sample also yield this CDR3. The CDR3 protein is CAFARGILNTDKLIF. CDR3 coding DNA: TGTGCCTTTGCTAGGGGGATACTAAATACCGATAAACTCATCTTT. The chain couples TRDV3 to TRDJ1; 9 positions match TRDD3. Germline values: CDR1 TVYSNPD, CDR2 GDNSRS (reference sequence). Unmatched junction bases numbered 9, after V lost 2 bases and J lost 2 bases. The CDR3 has 15 amino acids.

The V and J genes are TRDV1 and TRDJ1, with 13 nucleotides matching TRDD3. Unmatched junction bases numbered 20, after V lost 2 bases and J lost 2 bases. Germline V CDR1 and CDR2: TSWWSYY, QGS. This CDR3 is built from 22 residues. The CDR3 nucleotides read TGTGCTCTTGGGGAAAGGGAGGGACCTTCCTACTGGGGGATACGGACGACCGATAAACTCATCTTT. Translating it yields CALGEREGPSYWGIRTTDKLIF.

Of note for this clone: The protein recorded in TCRdb matches a much larger clone and deviates from this DNA's translation at residue 3, suggesting a read error; the protein here is obtained by translating the DNA. The chain couples TRDV3 to TRDJ1; 12 bases match TRDD3. V lost 1 base, J lost 11 bases, and 11 bases stayed unmatched. The CDR3 sequence is 14 residues long. Germline-derived CDR1 and CDR2 are TVYSNPD and GDNSRS (reference sequence). CDR3 sequence reads: CAFTRPVLGDTLIF. CDR3 bases: TGTGCCTTTACACGCCCAGTACTGGGGGATACCCTCATCTTT.

The table lists this clone with a few counts. This likely came from a read error, as a far larger clone is one base away. The same CDR3 can be traced to other DNA sequences in this sample. This sequence joins TRDV1 and TRDJ1; 7 nucleotides match TRDD3. Germline V gene data show CDR1 as TSWWSYY and CDR2 as QGS. CDR3 length: 12 amino acids. Here the CDR3 DNA reads TGCGCTCTTGGGGATATTTCCGGAAAACTCATCTTT. Protein: CALGDISGKLIF.

Only a few counts were recorded for this clone. Given a far larger clone just one base away, this is likely a sequencing read error. No DNA is shown, since the ends of the CDR3 on it are uncertain; the CDR3 is the one TCRdb lists. The chain has TRAV29/DV5 and TRDJ2. Germline CDR1 is NSMFDY and CDR2 is ISSIKDK. The CDR3 is 16 residues long, ends included. The CDR3 sequence: CSVLLCSKRVTAQLFF.

Only a few counts were recorded for this clone. The likely explanation is a read error, given a far larger clone one base away. This sample also contains other DNA sequences that code for the same CDR3. The rearrangement uses TRDV1 and TRDJ1; 8 bases are a match to TRDD3. CDR3 length: 15 residues. The germline V gene encodes CDR1 TSWWSYY and CDR2 QGS. V was clipped by 1 base and J by 10 bases; unmatched bases: 11. The CDR3 bases are TGTGCTCTTGGGGAACGGCTACCCGGGGGATATCTACTCATCTTT. It is translated as CALGERLPGGYLLIF.

Comment on this clone: TCRdb lists the protein of a much larger clone for this DNA, which differs at residue 8, so this is likely a read error; the protein given here is translated from the DNA itself. J is TRDJ1 and V is TRDV1; 7 bases are shared with TRDD2. Germline lookup yields CDR1 TSWWSYY and CDR2 QGS. Trimming took 1 base from V and 4 from J; bases not matched to a gene: 30. CDR3 length equals 23 residues. The CDR3 is CALGERLNFLRITWAQRCDKLIF. The CDR3 DNA is TGTGCTCTTGGGGAACGTCTCAATTTCCTACGGATTACCTGGGCCCAAAGATGCGATAAACTCATCTTT.

This clone appeared many times. A far bigger clonotype differs at one base, so this is likely a read error. The chain joins TRDV1 to TRDJ1; D unresolved. Germline V gene lookup returns CDR1 TSWWSYY and CDR2 QGS. The CDR3 length is 12 residues. CDR3 amino acids: CALREREGRLIF. CDR3 bases: TGTGCTCTTAGGGAAAGGGAGGGAAGACTCATCTTT.

Concerning this clone: A single base is all that separates this from a far larger clone, so a read error is likely. Additional DNA sequences in this sample encode the identical CDR3. The V call is TRDV1, the J call TRDJ1; possibly TRDD2 for D (5 bases). Germline-derived CDR1 and CDR2 are TSWWSYY and QGS. Trimming left V 0 bases short and J 2 bases short, with 16 bases between. The length of the CDR3 is 17 residues. The CDR3 protein is CALGELLVFPATDKLIF. In nucleotides, the CDR3 is TGTGCTCTTGGGGAACTCCTCGTTTTTCCTGCGACCGATAAACTCATCTTT.

Note on this clone: The protein held in TCRdb is that of a much larger clone and does not match this DNA's translation at residue 9, likely because of a read error; the protein shown is translated from the DNA. This chain uses TRDV1 with TRDJ1; 8 bases align to TRDD3. Trimming at V came to 4 bases and at J to 2 bases, leaving 18 bases not matched to a gene. The CDR3 extends over 19 amino acids. Germline values: CDR1 TSWWSYY, CDR2 QGS. The DNA for the CDR3 is TGTGCTCTTGGGGGCCCAAACGGCTATTGGGGGATCGTGACCGATAAACTCATCTTT. Translating gives CALGGPNGYWGIVTDKLIF.

This clone was counted between two and nine times. With only one base between it and a far larger clone, this is likely a read error. This sample also contains other DNA sequences that code for the same CDR3. This chain joins TRDV1 and TRDJ1; possibly TRDD2 or TRDD3 for D (9 bases each). The CDR3 extends over 22 amino acids. The germline gives CDR1 TSWWSYY, CDR2 QGS. The CDR3 DNA follows: TGTGCCCTTGGGGAACGCGCGCCTTCCTACAGAATACGGGGGATACCAGGGAATGAGCTCATCTTT. Protein sequence: CALGERAPSYRIRGIPGNELIF.

As to this clone: A far larger clone is just one base off, so this is likely a read error. The sample contains more than one DNA sequence encoding this CDR3. V usage is TRDV1 and J usage is TRDJ1; TRDD3 aligns across 10 bases. V lost 3 bases and J lost 0; bases outside the gene matches: 22. The CDR3 sequence is 22 residues long. The germline V gene has CDR1 TSWWSYY and CDR2 QGS. CDR3 nucleotides: TGTGCTCTTGGGGAGTCTTTCTCCCCCTTACTGGGGGATCTTTCTTACACCGATAAACTCATCTTT. This sequence encodes CALGESFSPLLGDLSYTDKLIF.

Of note for this clone: TCRdb has a much larger clone's protein, which differs at residue 7 from the translation of this DNA, likely because of a read error; what is shown is the protein translated from the DNA. The chain joins TRDV1 to TRDJ1, with D maybe TRDD3 (6 bases). The length of the CDR3 is 16 residues. Trimming pared 3 bases from V and 0 bases from J, leaving 14 bases between. The germline V gene has CDR1 TSWWSYY and CDR2 QGS. CDR3 bases: TGTGCTCTTGGGGACCTTCGCGGGGATTACACCGATAAACTCATCTTT. Translation gives CALGDLRGDYTDKLIF.

Turning to this clone: TCRdb lists the protein of a much larger clone for this DNA, which differs at residue 5, so this is likely a read error; the protein given here is translated from the DNA itself. V usage is TRDV1 and J usage is TRDJ1, with 8 positions matching TRDD3. Germline CDR1 TSWWSYY, CDR2 QGS. Unmatched junction bases numbered 14, after V lost 4 bases and J lost 10 bases. The CDR3 has 15 amino acids. CDR3 DNA sequence: TGTGCTCTTGGGGGACGGTTACCCGGGGGATATCTACTCATCTTT. Its translation is CALGGRLPGGYLLIF.

This clone appeared a few times. Translating this DNA gives a protein that differs at residue 6 from the TCRdb one, which belongs to a much larger clone; a read error is likely, and the protein shown is this translation. The J gene is TRDJ1, the V gene TRDV1, with 10 nucleotides matching TRDD3. CDR3 length: 22 amino acids. CDR1 is TSWWSYY, CDR2 QGS, per germline. With V trimmed by 3 bases and J by 0 bases, 22 bases remained unmatched. Here the CDR3 reads CALGEFFSPLLGDLSYTDKLIF. The CDR3 DNA is TGTGCTCTTGGGGAGTTCTTCTCCCCCTTACTGGGGGATCTTTCTTACACCGATAAACTCATCTTT.

This clone was counted only a few times. The amino acid sequence in TCRdb belongs to a much larger clone and departs from this DNA's translation at residue 4, likely a sequencing read error; the sequence shown is translated from the DNA. The chain has TRAV38-2/DV8 and TRDJ1, with 9 bases that match TRDD2. Germline loops: CDR1 TSESDYY, CDR2 QEAYKQQN. CDR3 size: 21 residues. The CDR3 region is CAYGSPAFLPYWGSRTDKLIF. CDR3 nucleotides: TGTGCTTATGGGAGCCCGGCCTTCCTACCGTACTGGGGATCTCGTACCGATAAACTCATCTTT.

By its share, this clone is large (0.1 to 1%). This sample includes further DNA sequences coding for the same CDR3. This chain connects TRDV1 to TRDJ1; 12 positions match TRDD3. Looked up from germline, CDR1 is TSWWSYY and CDR2 is QGS. The length of the CDR3 is 22 residues. J was trimmed by 0 bases and V by 1 base; bases with no gene match: 18. The CDR3 here is CALGEPAYAYWGIHSYTDKLIF. Here the CDR3 DNA reads TGTGCTCTTGGGGAACCTGCCTATGCCTACTGGGGGATACATTCCTACACCGATAAACTCATCTTT.

By proportion, this clone is medium-sized. The CDR3 nucleotides are TGTGCCTTTCGCACCGGCCTTCTCACGACTCTGTGGCTGGGGGGTACTAAGGATAAACTCATCTTT. Its translation: CAFRTGLLTTLWLGGTKDKLIF. The rearrangement joins TRDV3 to TRDJ1; 7 nucleotides match TRDD3. CDR1 is TVYSNPD and CDR2 is GDNSRS in the germline V gene (reference sequence). The CDR3 loop spans 22 amino acids. Trimming took 2 bases from V and 5 from J; bases not matched to a gene: 35. Variable domain in full (rest from reference TRDV3 and TRDJ1): CDKVTQSSPDQTVASGSEVVLLCTYDTVYSNPDLFWYRIRPDYSFQFVFYGDNSRSEGADFTQGRFSVKHILTQKAFHLVISPVRTEDSATYYCAFRTGLLTTLWLGGTKDKLIFGKGTRVTVEP.

This clone was seen more than once but under ten times. This DNA's translation and the protein TCRdb lists, from a much larger clone, do not match at residue 12, likely due to a read error; the protein shown is translated from the DNA. The chain employs TRDV3 and TRDJ1; the match to TRDD3 covers 12 bases. Germline trimming cut 4 bases from V and 12 bases from J; bases unmatched to any gene: 15. CDR1 is TVYSNPD, CDR2 GDNSRS, per germline (reference sequence). The CDR3 is 14 amino acids. The CDR3 sequence is CASTRPVLGDTFIF. As DNA, the CDR3 is TGTGCCTCTACACGCCCAGTACTGGGGGATACCTTCATCTTT.

In its sample, this clone was seen many times. Since a far larger clone is one base different, this is likely a read error. The gene calls are TRDV1 and TRDJ1, with D possibly matching TRDD2 (5 bases). Germline CDR1 is TSWWSYY and CDR2 is QGS. Trimming removed 4 bases from V and 0 bases from J, with 24 bases in between. This CDR3 spans 19 amino acids. The CDR3 is CALGGAAPYQPSYTDKLIF. As DNA, the CDR3 is TGTGCTCTTGGGGGAGCCGCTCCCTACCAGCCTTCGTACACCGATAAACTCATCTTT.

This clone was observed at least ten times. A far larger clone is just one base off, so this is likely a read error. The chain links TRDV1 to TRDJ1; maybe TRDD2 (5 bases). With 2 bases removed from V and 0 bases from J, the gap between germline ends came to 22 bases. Per germline, CDR1 TSWWSYY and CDR2 QGS. This CDR3 comprises 19 residues. CDR3 protein: CALGEATPYQPSYTDKLIF. CDR3 nucleotides: TGTGCTCTTGGGGAAGCCACTCCCTACCAGCCTTCGTACACCGATAAACTCATCTTT.

This clone is medium-sized (0.01 to 0.1%). Since a far larger clone is one base different, this is likely a read error. The V and J genes are TRDV1 and TRDJ1; D gene unclear. CDR3 size: 15 residues. Trimming shortened V by 4 bases and J by 6 bases, and 18 bases separated the two germline ends. Germline V gene sequence: CDR1 TSWWSYY, CDR2 QGS. The CDR3 DNA is TGTGCTCTTGGGGTCCCTCCTCCGGGCGTACATAAACTCATCTTT. This sequence encodes CALGVPPPGVHKLIF.

This clone was recorded a few times. This likely came from a read error, as a far larger clone is one base away. The sample carries other DNA sequences with the same CDR3. The chain carries TRDV1 and TRDJ1; 8 bases are shared with TRDD3. The CDR3 is 18 amino acids. Germline loops: CDR1 TSWWSYY, CDR2 QGS. The CDR3 sequence: CALGELLLRSGGSDKLIF. CDR3 nucleotides: TGTGCTCTCGGGGAACTCCTCCTACGTAGTGGGGGATCCGATAAACTCATCTTT.